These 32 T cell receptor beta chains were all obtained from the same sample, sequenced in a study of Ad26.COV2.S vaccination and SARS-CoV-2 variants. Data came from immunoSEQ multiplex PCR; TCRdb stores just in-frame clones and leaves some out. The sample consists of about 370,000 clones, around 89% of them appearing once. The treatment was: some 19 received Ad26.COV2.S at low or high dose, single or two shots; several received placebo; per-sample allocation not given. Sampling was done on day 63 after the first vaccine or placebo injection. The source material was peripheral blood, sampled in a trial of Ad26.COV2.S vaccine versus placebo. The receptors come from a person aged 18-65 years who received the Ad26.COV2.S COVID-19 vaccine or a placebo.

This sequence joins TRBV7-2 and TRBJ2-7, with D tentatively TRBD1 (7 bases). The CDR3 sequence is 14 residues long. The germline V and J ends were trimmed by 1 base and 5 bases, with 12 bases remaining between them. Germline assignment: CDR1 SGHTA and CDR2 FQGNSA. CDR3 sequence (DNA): TGTGCCAGCAGCTTAGTGGTCAGGGGGGACGAGCAGTACTTC. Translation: CASSLVVRGDEQYF.

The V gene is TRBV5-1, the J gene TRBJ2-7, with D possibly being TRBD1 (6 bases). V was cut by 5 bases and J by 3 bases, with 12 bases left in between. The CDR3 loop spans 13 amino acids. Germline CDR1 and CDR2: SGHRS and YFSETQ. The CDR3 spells CASRDRSHYEQYF. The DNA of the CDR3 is TGCGCCAGCAGGGACAGATCTCACTACGAGCAGTACTTC.

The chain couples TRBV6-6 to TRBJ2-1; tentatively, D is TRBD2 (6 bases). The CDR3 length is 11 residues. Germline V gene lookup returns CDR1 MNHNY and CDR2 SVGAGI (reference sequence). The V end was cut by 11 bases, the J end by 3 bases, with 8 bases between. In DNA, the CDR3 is TGTGCCCGGGAGTACTACAATGAGCAGTTCTTC. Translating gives CAREYYNEQFF.

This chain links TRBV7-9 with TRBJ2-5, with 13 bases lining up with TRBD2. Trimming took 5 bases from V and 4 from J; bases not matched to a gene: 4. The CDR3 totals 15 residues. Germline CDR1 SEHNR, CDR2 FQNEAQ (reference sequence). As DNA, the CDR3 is TGTGCCAGCAGCCGGACTAGCGGGAGTGGAGAGACCCAGTACTTC. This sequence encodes CASSRTSGSGETQYF.

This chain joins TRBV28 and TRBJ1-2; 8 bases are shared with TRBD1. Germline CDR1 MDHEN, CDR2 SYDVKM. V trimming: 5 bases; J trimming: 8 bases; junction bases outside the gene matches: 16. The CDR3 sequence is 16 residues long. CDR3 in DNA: TGTGCCAGCAGTGTGGTAATAGGCCAGGGGGCAGGGGGCTACACCTTC. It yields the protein CASSVVIGQGAGGYTF.

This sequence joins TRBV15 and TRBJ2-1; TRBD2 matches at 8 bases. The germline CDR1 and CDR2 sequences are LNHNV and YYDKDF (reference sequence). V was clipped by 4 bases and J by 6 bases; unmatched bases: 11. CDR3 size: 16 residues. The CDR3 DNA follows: TGTGCCACCAGCACTCCCGGGACTAGGTCCGGCAATGAGCAGTTCTTC. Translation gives CATSTPGTRSGNEQFF.

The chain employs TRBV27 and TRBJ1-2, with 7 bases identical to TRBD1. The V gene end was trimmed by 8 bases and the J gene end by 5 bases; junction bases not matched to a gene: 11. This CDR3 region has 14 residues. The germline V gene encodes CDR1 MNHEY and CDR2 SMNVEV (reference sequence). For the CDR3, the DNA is TGTGCCAGCGCTCATGGGGACAGAAGATATGGCTACACCTTC. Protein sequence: CASAHGDRRYGYTF.

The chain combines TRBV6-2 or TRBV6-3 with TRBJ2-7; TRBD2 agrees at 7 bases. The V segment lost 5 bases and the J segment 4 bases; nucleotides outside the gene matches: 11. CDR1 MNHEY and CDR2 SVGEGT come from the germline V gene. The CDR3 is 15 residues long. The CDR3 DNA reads TGTGCCAGCAGTGGTGACCTGACTAGCTGGTACGAGCAGTACTTC. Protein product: CASSGDLTSWYEQYF.

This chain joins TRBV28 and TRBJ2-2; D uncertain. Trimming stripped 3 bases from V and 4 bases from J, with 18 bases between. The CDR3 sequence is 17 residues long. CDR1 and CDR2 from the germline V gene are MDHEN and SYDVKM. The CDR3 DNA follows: TGTGCCAGCAGTTTGGGCTTCCCGGAAGTGGTCACCGGGGAGCTGTTTTTT. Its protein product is CASSLGFPEVVTGELFF.

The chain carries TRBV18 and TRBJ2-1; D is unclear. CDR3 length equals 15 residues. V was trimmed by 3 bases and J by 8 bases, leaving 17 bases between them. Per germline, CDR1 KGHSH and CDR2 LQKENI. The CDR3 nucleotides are TGTGCCAGCTCACCTCCTTTGATAGTTTTCCATGAGCAGTTCTTC. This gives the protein CASSPPLIVFHEQFF.

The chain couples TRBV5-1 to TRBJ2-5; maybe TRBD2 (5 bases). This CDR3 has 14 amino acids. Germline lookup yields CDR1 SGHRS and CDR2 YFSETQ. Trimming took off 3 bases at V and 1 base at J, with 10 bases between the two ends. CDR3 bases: TGCGCCAGCAGCTCGGGAAATTTCCAAGAGACCCAGTACTTC. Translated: CASSSGNFQETQYF.

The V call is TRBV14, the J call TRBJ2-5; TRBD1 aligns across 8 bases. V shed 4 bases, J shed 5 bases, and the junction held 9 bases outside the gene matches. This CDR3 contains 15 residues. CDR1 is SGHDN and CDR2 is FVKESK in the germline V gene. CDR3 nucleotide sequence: TGTGCCAGCAGCCTTCTACAGGGGGTCCGGGAGACCCAGTACTTC. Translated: CASSLLQGVRETQYF.

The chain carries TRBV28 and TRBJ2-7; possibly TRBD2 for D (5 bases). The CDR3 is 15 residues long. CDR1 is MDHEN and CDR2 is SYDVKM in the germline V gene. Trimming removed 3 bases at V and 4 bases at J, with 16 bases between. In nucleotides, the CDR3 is TGTGCCAGCAGTTTTCGTTGGCGGGCTCCTTACGAGCAGTACTTC. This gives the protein CASSFRWRAPYEQYF.

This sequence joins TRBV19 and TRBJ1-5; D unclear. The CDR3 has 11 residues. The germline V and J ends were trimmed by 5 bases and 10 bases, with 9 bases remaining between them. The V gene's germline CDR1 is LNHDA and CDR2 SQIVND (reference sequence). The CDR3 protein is CASSSLGPQHF. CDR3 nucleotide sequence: TGTGCCAGTAGTTCTTTAGGACCCCAGCATTTT.

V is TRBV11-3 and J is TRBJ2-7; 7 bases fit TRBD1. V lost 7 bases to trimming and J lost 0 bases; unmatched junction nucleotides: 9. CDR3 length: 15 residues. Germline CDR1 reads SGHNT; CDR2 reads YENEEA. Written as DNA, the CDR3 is TGTGCCAGCAACCTCCGGACAGGCCTCTCCTACGAGCAGTACTTC. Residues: CASNLRTGLSYEQYF.

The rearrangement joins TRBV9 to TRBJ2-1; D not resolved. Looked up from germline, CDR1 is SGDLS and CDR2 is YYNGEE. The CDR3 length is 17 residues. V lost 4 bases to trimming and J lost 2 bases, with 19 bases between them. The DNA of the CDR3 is TGTGCCAGCAGCCCAGCATCCCGGGTCTTAACCTACAATGAGCAGTTCTTC. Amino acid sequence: CASSPASRVLTYNEQFF.

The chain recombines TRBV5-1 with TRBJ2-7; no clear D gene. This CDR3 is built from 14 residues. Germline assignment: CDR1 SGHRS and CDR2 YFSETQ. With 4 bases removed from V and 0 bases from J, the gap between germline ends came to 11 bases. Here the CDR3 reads CASSPRPSSYEQYF. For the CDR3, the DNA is TGCGCCAGCAGCCCGCGACCCAGCTCCTACGAGCAGTACTTC.

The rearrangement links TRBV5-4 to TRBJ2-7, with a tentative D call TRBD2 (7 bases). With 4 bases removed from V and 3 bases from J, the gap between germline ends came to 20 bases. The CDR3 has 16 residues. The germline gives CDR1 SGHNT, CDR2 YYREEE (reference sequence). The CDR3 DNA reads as TGTGCCAGCAGCCGGGGGCTTGGGGGACTAAACTACGAGCAGTACTTC. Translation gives CASSRGLGGLNYEQYF.

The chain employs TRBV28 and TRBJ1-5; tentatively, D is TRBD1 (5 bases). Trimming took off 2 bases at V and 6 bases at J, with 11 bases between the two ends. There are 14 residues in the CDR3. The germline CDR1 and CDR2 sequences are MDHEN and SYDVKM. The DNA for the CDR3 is TGTGCCAGCAGTTTACGCAGGGCGGGTCAGCCCCAGCATTTT. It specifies CASSLRRAGQPQHF.

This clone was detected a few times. DNA of the CDR3: TGTGCCAGCAGTTCCACACGACTAGCGGCCCAGTACTTC. Amino acid sequence: CASSSTRLAAQYF. The chain has TRBV6-2 or TRBV6-3 and TRBJ2-5, with 9 positions matching TRBD2. Germline CDR1 and CDR2: MNHEY and SVGEGT. The J segment lost 9 bases and the V segment lost 4 bases, leaving 6 bases of the junction unmatched. There are 13 residues in the CDR3.

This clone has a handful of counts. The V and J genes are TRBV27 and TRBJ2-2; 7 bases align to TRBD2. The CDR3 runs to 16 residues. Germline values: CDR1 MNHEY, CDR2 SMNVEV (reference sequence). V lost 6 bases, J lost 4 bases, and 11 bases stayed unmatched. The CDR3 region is CASSSVGGSPTGELFF. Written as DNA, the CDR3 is TGTGCCAGCAGCTCGGTGGGCGGGAGCCCCACCGGGGAGCTGTTTTTT.

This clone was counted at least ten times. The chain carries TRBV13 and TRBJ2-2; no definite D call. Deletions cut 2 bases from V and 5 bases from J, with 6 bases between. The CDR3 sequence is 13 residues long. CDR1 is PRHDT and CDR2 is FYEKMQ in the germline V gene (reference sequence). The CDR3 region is CASSLTATGELFF. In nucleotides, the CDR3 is TGTGCCAGCAGCTTAACCGCTACCGGGGAGCTGTTTTTT.

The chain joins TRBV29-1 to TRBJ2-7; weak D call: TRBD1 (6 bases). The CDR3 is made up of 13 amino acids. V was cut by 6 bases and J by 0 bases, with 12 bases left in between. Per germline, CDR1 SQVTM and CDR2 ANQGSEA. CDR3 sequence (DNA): TGCAGCGTGGGGGCTGCGGCCTCCTACGAGCAGTACTTC. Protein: CSVGAAASYEQYF.

Here the CDR3 reads CAISGTGVGNSPLHF. The CDR3 nucleotides are TGTGCCATCAGCGGGACAGGGGTGGGGAATTCACCCCTCCACTTT. V is TRBV10-3 and J is TRBJ1-6; TRBD1 matches at 10 bases. Per germline, CDR1 ENHRY and CDR2 SYGVKD. The CDR3 contains 15 residues. J was trimmed by 7 bases and V by 6 bases; bases with no gene match: 6.

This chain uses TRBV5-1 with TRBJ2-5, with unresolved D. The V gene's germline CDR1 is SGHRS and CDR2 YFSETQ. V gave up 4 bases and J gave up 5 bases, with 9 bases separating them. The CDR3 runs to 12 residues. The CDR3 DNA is TGCGCCAGCAGCCCGAAGTCGGAGACCCAGTACTTC. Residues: CASSPKSETQYF.

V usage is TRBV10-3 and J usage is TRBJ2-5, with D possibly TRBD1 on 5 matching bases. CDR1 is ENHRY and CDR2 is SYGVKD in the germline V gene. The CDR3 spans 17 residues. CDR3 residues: CAHSVGHPKLGKETQYF. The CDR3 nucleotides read TGTGCTCACTCCGTAGGACACCCAAAGCTGGGTAAAGAGACCCAGTACTTC.

CDR3 amino acids: CASSITENYGYTF. The DNA of the CDR3 is TGTGCCAGCAGCATTACAGAGAACTATGGCTACACCTTC. This rearrangement joins TRBV7-8 to TRBJ1-2; D remains ambiguous. Deletions cut 5 bases from V and 2 bases from J, with 9 bases between. Germline V CDR1 and CDR2: SGHVS, FQNEAQ. The CDR3 consists of 13 residues.

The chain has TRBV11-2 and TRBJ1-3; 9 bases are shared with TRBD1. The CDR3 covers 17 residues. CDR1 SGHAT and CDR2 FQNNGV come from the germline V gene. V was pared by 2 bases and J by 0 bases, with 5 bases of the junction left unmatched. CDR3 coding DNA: TGTGCCAGCAGCTTAATACACAGGGGGCTCTCTGGAAACACCATATATTTT. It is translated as CASSLIHRGLSGNTIYF.

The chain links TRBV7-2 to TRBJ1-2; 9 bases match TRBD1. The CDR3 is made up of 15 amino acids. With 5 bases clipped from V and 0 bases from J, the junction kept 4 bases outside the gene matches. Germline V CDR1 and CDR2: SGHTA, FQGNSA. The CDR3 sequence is CASSPRTGANYGYTF. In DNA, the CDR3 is TGTGCCAGCAGCCCCCGGACAGGGGCTAACTATGGCTACACCTTC. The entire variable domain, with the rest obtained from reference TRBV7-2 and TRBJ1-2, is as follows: GAGVSQSPSNKVTEKGKDVELRCDPISGHTALYWYRQSLGQGLEFLIYFQGNSAPDKSGLPSDRFSAERTGGSVSTLTIQRTQQEDSAVYLCASSPRTGANYGYTFGSGTRLTVV.

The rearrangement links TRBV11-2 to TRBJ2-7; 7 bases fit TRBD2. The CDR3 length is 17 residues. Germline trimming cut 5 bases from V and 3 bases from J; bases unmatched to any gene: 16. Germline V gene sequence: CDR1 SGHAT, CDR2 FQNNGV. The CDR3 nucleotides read TGTGCCAGCAGCCCTTGGAGTGGGTCTAGCGGTATCTACGAGCAGTACTTC. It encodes CASSPWSGSSGIYEQYF.

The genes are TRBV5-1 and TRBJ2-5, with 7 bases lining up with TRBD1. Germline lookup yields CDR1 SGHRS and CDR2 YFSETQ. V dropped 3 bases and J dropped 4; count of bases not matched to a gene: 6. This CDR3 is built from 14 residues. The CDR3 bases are TGCGCCAGCAGCTCGACAGGGATGAGAGAGACCCAGTACTTC. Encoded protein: CASSSTGMRETQYF.

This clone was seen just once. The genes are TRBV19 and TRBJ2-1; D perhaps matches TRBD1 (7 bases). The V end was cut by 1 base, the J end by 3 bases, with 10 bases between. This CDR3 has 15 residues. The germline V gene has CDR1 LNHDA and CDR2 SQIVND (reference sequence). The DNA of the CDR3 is TGTGCCAGTAGTATAGCAGGGGGGATCTACAATGAGCAGTTCTTC. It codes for CASSIAGGIYNEQFF.